This T cell receptor beta chain derives from a study of T-cell reconstitution after alpha-beta-depleted transplantation in children. J lost 7 bases, V lost 5 bases, and 15 bases had no gene match. Germline V gives CDR1 SEHNR, CDR2 FQNEAQ (reference sequence). CDR3 length equals 17 residues. This clonotype was picked up a small number of times. As it was prepared, the TCRbeta library received unique molecular identifiers. MiXCR was run by TCRdb on the PCR reads, yielding one entry per CDR3 protein. The profile covers around 670,000 distinct CDR3 sequences, with approximately 14% appearing a single time and 0.79% taken by the ten largest.

The V call is TRBV7-9, the J call TRBJ2-1; 9 bases are shared with TRBD2. The clonotype originates from a girl aged 2 to 9 with congenital amegakaryocytic thrombocytopenia, due to receive a stem cell transplant. This sample comprised PBMCs, obtained before TCRalphabeta/CD19-depleted stem cell transplant. The CDR3 sequence is CASSPYRRAGGYNEQFF. CDR3 DNA sequence: TGTGCCAGCAGCCCGTATAGGCGAGCGGGAGGCTATAATGAGCAGTTCTTC. The variable domain in full, with the rest retrieved from reference TRBV7-9 and TRBJ2-1, is DTGVSQNPRHKITKRGQNVTFRCDPISEHNRLYWYRQTLGQGPEFLTYFQNEAQLEKSRLLSDRFSAERPKGSFSTLEIQRTEQGDSAMYLCASSPYRRAGGYNEQFFGPGTRLTVL.